Below are 25 T cell receptor beta chains sequenced from a single sample in a study of blood T cell repertoires in COVID-19 (dated by TCRdb to the early 2020s). Libraries were prepared through the immunoSEQ multiplex PCR assay. Sourced from immuneACCESS, this table was stored by TCRdb with only in-frame sequences that have V and J called. A share of the clones is absent; for the studies checked, an unresolved V gene accounts for under half, and the remainder has no known explanation. The sample table shows roughly 230,000 clones, and 80% to 90% are seen once. The ten biggest clones cover 4% to 5% of the sample. The sample was peripheral blood. Every receptor here comes from a woman aged 40 to 50 who had recovered from COVID-19.

This chain uses TRBV30 with TRBJ2-2, with D perhaps TRBD2 (5 bases). Germline CDR1 is GTSNPN and CDR2 is SVGIG (reference sequence). This CDR3 is built from 15 residues. V dropped 3 bases and J dropped 7 bases, with 18 bases sitting between them. CDR3 residues: CAWRDWRRLGGELFF. In nucleotides, the CDR3 is TGTGCCTGGAGGGACTGGAGGAGGCTTGGCGGGGAGCTGTTTTTT. The complete variable domain, with remaining parts taken from reference TRBV30 and TRBJ2-2, reads SQTIHQWPATLVQPVGSPLSLECTVEGTSNPNLYWYRQAAGRGLQLLFYSVGIGQISSEVPQNLSASRPQDRQFILSSKKLLLSDSGFYLCAWRDWRRLGGELFFGEGSRLTVL.

The chain carries TRBV5-4 and TRBJ1-1; D is possibly TRBD1 (6 bases). The CDR3 covers 15 residues. Trimming cost V 6 bases and J 0 bases, with 15 bases left between them. Looked up from germline, CDR1 is SGHNT and CDR2 is YYREEE (reference sequence). DNA of the CDR3: TGTGCCAGCACCGGAGGGGGGGCTTTGAACACTGAAGCTTTCTTT. This translates into CASTGGGALNTEAFF.

This clone appeared a few times. The V gene is TRBV6-4, the J gene TRBJ2-1, with 13 bases identical to TRBD2. Germline V gene lookup returns CDR1 MRHNA and CDR2 SNTAGT. This CDR3 spans 16 amino acids. Trimming removed 3 bases from V and 8 bases from J; junction bases left unmatched: 7. The CDR3 sequence is CASSETGTSGADEQFF. The CDR3 nucleotides are TGTGCCAGCAGTGAAACCGGGACTAGCGGGGCAGATGAGCAGTTCTTC.

J is TRBJ2-3 and V is TRBV3-1 (or the pseudogene TRBV3-2); 7 bases are shared with TRBD1. This CDR3 is built from 11 residues. Germline loops: CDR1 LGHDT, CDR2 YNNKEL (reference sequence). Unmatched junction bases numbered 1, after V lost 8 bases and J lost 5 bases. The CDR3 spells CASGQVDTQYF. The DNA for the CDR3 is TGTGCCAGCGGACAGGTAGATACGCAGTATTTT.

V is TRBV5-6 and J is TRBJ2-7; 7 nucleotides agree with TRBD2. The CDR3 contains 15 residues. V gave up 0 bases and J gave up 7 bases; unmatched junction bases: 10. Germline assignment: CDR1 SGHDT and CDR2 YYEEEE. This CDR3 is CASSLGRAGDHEQYV. CDR3 bases: TGTGCCAGCAGCTTGGGACGGGCGGGAGATCATGAGCAGTACGTC.

This chain joins TRBV29-1 and TRBJ2-1; D remains unclear. Germline assignment: CDR1 SQVTM and CDR2 ANQGSEA. This CDR3 has 10 residues. The V end lost 5 bases, the J end lost 5 bases, and 4 bases lay between the germline ends. CDR3 sequence: CSVSNNEQFF. In DNA form, the CDR3 reads TGCAGCGTTTCTAACAATGAGCAGTTCTTC.

The gene calls are TRBV10-3 and TRBJ1-1; 7 positions agree with TRBD1. With 10 bases clipped from V and 1 base from J, the junction kept 9 bases outside the gene matches. Per the germline V gene, CDR1 is ENHRY and CDR2 is SYGVKD. CDR3 length: 14 residues. CDR3 nucleotides: TGTGCCACTCATAAGACAGGGTCGAACACTGAAGCTTTCTTT. Translated, it gives CATHKTGSNTEAFF.

This clone was seen more than once but under ten times. V gene TRBV30 combines with J gene TRBJ1-2; no clear D gene. Between the trimmed V and J ends, which lost 6 bases and 8 bases, there was a span of 16 bases. The germline V gene has CDR1 GTSNPN and CDR2 SVGIG (reference sequence). There are 12 residues in the CDR3. CDR3 protein: CACQTTTEGYTF. As DNA, the CDR3 is TGTGCCTGCCAGACAACAACGGAAGGCTACACCTTC.

The chain has TRBV19 and TRBJ1-2; tentatively, D is TRBD1 (6 bases). Germline V CDR1 and CDR2: LNHDA, SQIVND (reference sequence). Trimming pared 2 bases from V and 9 bases from J, leaving 19 bases between. The CDR3 is 15 amino acids. Here the CDR3 DNA reads TGTGCCAGTAGTATAATTACGACAGGAGACAAAAGCTACACCTTC. Translated, it gives CASSIITTGDKSYTF.

The chain recombines TRBV5-1 with TRBJ2-5, with D maybe TRBD2 (5 bases). The length of the CDR3 is 14 residues. Germline CDR1 and CDR2: SGHRS and YFSETQ. V was pared by 0 bases and J by 4 bases, with 10 bases between. CDR3 sequence (DNA): TGCGCCAGCAGCTTGGCGTCGGGAACAGAGACCCAGTACTTC. Protein sequence: CASSLASGTETQYF.

This sequence joins TRBV3-1 (or the pseudogene TRBV3-2) and TRBJ1-3; D may be TRBD1 (6 bases). The V gene lost 4 bases and the J gene lost 0 bases, with 7 bases spanning the gap. Germline V gene sequence: CDR1 LGHDT, CDR2 YNNKEL (reference sequence). The CDR3 extends over 14 amino acids. The CDR3 loop is CASSRQVSGNTIYF. The CDR3 DNA reads as TGTGCCAGCAGCCGACAGGTCTCTGGAAACACCATATATTTT.

The CDR3 coding sequence is TGTGCCAGCGGCGAAACCGGGACAGCTCCTCTTTACACCTTC. This codes for CASGETGTAPLYTF. The V and J genes are TRBV6-5 and TRBJ1-2; 7 nucleotides align to TRBD1. The J segment lost 11 bases and the V segment lost 8 bases, leaving 17 bases of the junction unmatched. Germline V gene sequence: CDR1 MNHEY, CDR2 SVGAGI. This CDR3 has 14 residues.

The rearrangement links TRBV5-6 to TRBJ2-1, with 8 bases matching TRBD1. This CDR3 has 15 residues. Germline V gene sequence: CDR1 SGHDT, CDR2 YYEEEE. V trimming: 0 bases; J trimming: 7 bases; junction bases outside the gene matches: 6. The CDR3 is CASSLAGGAGNEQFF. The DNA for the CDR3 is TGTGCCAGCAGCTTGGCAGGGGGCGCGGGTAATGAGCAGTTCTTC.

This clone was detected only once. This rearrangement joins TRBV18 to TRBJ2-7; 7 bases match TRBD2. This CDR3 contains 14 residues. Germline trimming cut 6 bases from V and 3 bases from J; bases unmatched to any gene: 8. Germline V lookup: CDR1 KGHSH, CDR2 LQKENI. Here the CDR3 reads CASSERGVFYEQYV. The CDR3 nucleotides are TGTGCCAGCTCCGAGCGGGGAGTATTCTACGAGCAGTACGTC.

V usage is TRBV11-2 and J usage is TRBJ2-3; TRBD2 is a possible D gene (6 bases). This CDR3 has 13 amino acids. V was shortened by 6 bases and J by 2 bases, with 9 bases between the two germline ends. Germline CDR1 SGHAT, CDR2 FQNNGV. CDR3 in DNA: TGTGCCAGCAGATGGGGGGTCACAGATACGCAGTATTTT. Encoded protein: CASRWGVTDTQYF.

The CDR3 nucleotides read TGTGCCAGTAGTTCCTTCGGCTTTAGCGGGGGGGCCCACGACGAGCAGTACTTC. Its translation: CASSSFGFSGGAHDEQYF. J is TRBJ2-7 and V is TRBV19; 11 nucleotides match TRBD2. Trimming took 5 bases from V and 5 from J; bases not matched to a gene: 17. This CDR3 spans 18 amino acids. From germline, CDR1 is LNHDA and CDR2 SQIVND (reference sequence).

V is TRBV10-3 and J is TRBJ2-3; 12 bases fit TRBD2. This CDR3 has 18 amino acids. Germline CDR1 ENHRY, CDR2 SYGVKD. Germline trimming cut 1 base from V and 0 bases from J; bases unmatched to any gene: 5. The CDR3 bases are TGTGCCATCAGTGAGTTGCTAGCGGGGGGGCGGAGCACAGATACGCAGTATTTT. Protein: CAISELLAGGRSTDTQYF.

The chain couples TRBV4-2 to TRBJ2-7; D remains ambiguous. Trimming cost V 9 bases and J 0 bases, with 18 bases left between them. This CDR3 is 15 amino acids long. From germline, CDR1 is LGHNA and CDR2 YNFKEQ. The CDR3 sequence: CASTLSVGLSYEQYF. Written as DNA, the CDR3 is TGTGCCAGTACCCTCTCTGTTGGCCTCTCCTACGAGCAGTACTTC.

This sequence joins TRBV28 and TRBJ1-2; 8 nucleotides match TRBD1. The germline CDR1 and CDR2 sequences are MDHEN and SYDVKM. The ends lost 4 bases at V and 3 bases at J; junction bases unmatched: 10. The CDR3 length is 16 residues. DNA of the CDR3: TGTGCCAGCAGTTCGTGGACAGGGCTAGTCCACTATGGCTACACCTTC. Protein product: CASSSWTGLVHYGYTF.

The DNA of the CDR3 is TGCACCAGCAGCCATGCAGCCCCCGAACTGGCAGGGTCCTACGAGCAGTACGTC. Translating gives CTSSHAAPELAGSYEQYV. The chain is built from TRBV1 and TRBJ2-7; TRBD1 reflects the table's D call only, with no check against the DNA. TRBV1 represents a pseudogene. CDR3 size: 18 residues.

The gene calls are TRBV7-9 and TRBJ1-1; D call uncertain. Deletions cut 3 bases from V and 4 bases from J, with 12 bases between. This CDR3 has 14 residues. Germline V gene lookup returns CDR1 SEHNR and CDR2 FQNEAQ (reference sequence). In DNA form, the CDR3 reads TGTGCCAGCAGCTTGTCGGGGTGGGCCACTGAAGCTTTCTTT. This sequence encodes CASSLSGWATEAFF.

The gene calls are TRBV11-2 and TRBJ2-7; possibly TRBD1 for D (6 bases). The V end lost 5 bases, the J end lost 0 bases, and 11 bases lay between the germline ends. CDR3 length: 14 amino acids. CDR1 is SGHAT and CDR2 is FQNNGV in the germline V gene. DNA for the CDR3: TGTGCCAGCAGCCCCCGGACAGTCTCCTACGAGCAGTACGTC. Translation: CASSPRTVSYEQYV.

V and J are TRBV13 and TRBJ2-4, with TRBD1 as a possible D gene (6 bases). Germline CDR1 reads PRHDT; CDR2 reads FYEKMQ (reference sequence). V dropped 1 base and J dropped 4 bases, with 8 bases sitting between them. This CDR3 is built from 14 residues. The chain's CDR3 is CASSLAGQKNIQYF. CDR3 DNA sequence: TGTGCCAGCAGCTTAGCGGGACAAAAAAACATTCAGTACTTC. The entire variable domain, with the rest obtained from reference TRBV13 and TRBJ2-4, is as follows: AAGVIQSPRHLIKEKRETATLKCYPIPRHDTVYWYQQGPGQDPQFLISFYEKMQSDKGSIPDRFSAQQFSDYHSELNMSSLELGDSALYFCASSLAGQKNIQYFGAGTRLSVL.

The chain employs TRBV19 and TRBJ2-3, with TRBD2 identical over 9 bases. J lost 5 bases, V lost 4 bases, and 4 bases had no gene match. From germline, CDR1 is LNHDA and CDR2 SQIVND (reference sequence). The CDR3 consists of 14 residues. The CDR3 loop reads CASSSGGAKDTQYF. CDR3 DNA: TGTGCCAGTAGTAGCGGGGGGGCCAAAGATACGCAGTATTTT.

In its sample, this clone was seen once. The chain has TRBV3-1 (or the pseudogene TRBV3-2) and TRBJ1-1, with D tentatively TRBD1 (5 bases). The V and J ends lost 4 bases and 12 bases respectively, with 18 bases between them. CDR1 and CDR2 (germline): LGHDT, YNNKEL (reference sequence). The length of the CDR3 is 13 residues. The CDR3, as DNA: TGTGCCAGCAGCCCGGGGGGGAGGGAGCGTACTTTCTTT. Its protein is CASSPGGRERTFF.